These 29 T cell receptor beta chains share one sample of origin, sequenced in a study of beta chain features in type 1 diabetes. Since all of the isolated RNA was reverse transcribed, expressed TCRB transcripts were what got sequenced. The table came from immunoSEQ multiplex PCR; TCRdb's copy has only in-frame clones and leaves some out. Here the sample spans some 180,000 clones, about 13% being singletons. The sequenced sample was central memory CD4+ T cells from blood. These receptors were obtained from a woman younger than 35 in good health.

CDR3 residues: CAISDRADEKLFF. The DNA for the CDR3 is TGTGCCATCAGTGACAGGGCGGATGAAAAACTGTTTTTT. This chain joins TRBV10-3 and TRBJ1-4; D perhaps matches TRBD1 (5 bases). This CDR3 comprises 13 residues. V lost 3 bases and J 6 bases, leaving 8 bases between the germline ends. The germline V gene has CDR1 ENHRY and CDR2 SYGVKD.

The CDR3 region is CASSSRPNQPQHF. The CDR3 DNA sequence: TGTGCCAGCAGTTCCCGTCCTAATCAGCCCCAGCATTTT. This chain uses TRBV13 with TRBJ1-5; no definite D call. Germline V lookup: CDR1 PRHDT, CDR2 FYEKMQ (reference sequence). V gave up 6 bases and J gave up 4 bases, with 10 bases separating them. The CDR3 is 13 amino acids.

This chain connects TRBV7-9 to TRBJ1-4, with D uncertain. Trimming pared 3 bases from V and 0 bases from J, leaving 5 bases between. CDR3 size: 14 residues. Germline CDR1 SEHNR, CDR2 FQNEAQ (reference sequence). In nucleotides, the CDR3 is TGTGCCAGCAGCTTCCAGGCAACTAATGAAAAACTGTTTTTT. This gives the protein CASSFQATNEKLFF.

This clone was counted between two and nine times. The chain couples TRBV28 to TRBJ2-3; D remains ambiguous. The CDR3 spans 15 residues. CDR1 and CDR2 (germline): MDHEN, SYDVKM. V was cut by 2 bases and J by 0 bases, with 9 bases left in between. Here the CDR3 DNA reads TGTGCCAGCAGTTTACCTTCGTCTAGCACAGATACGCAGTATTTT. Protein product: CASSLPSSSTDTQYF.

In this sample, this clone turned up a few times. The chain is built from TRBV6-6 and TRBJ2-3; TRBD1 agrees at 9 bases. The germline gives CDR1 MNHNY, CDR2 SVGAGI (reference sequence). This CDR3 spans 15 amino acids. V lost 5 bases, J lost 6 bases, and 9 bases stayed unmatched. CDR3 in amino acids: CASSDDRGETDTQYF. Written as DNA, the CDR3 is TGTGCCAGCAGTGACGACAGGGGGGAGACGGATACGCAGTATTTT.

The table lists this clone with a few counts. This chain connects TRBV7-9 to TRBJ2-7; possibly TRBD1 for D (5 bases). CDR3 length: 15 amino acids. Germline CDR1 is SEHNR and CDR2 is FQNEAQ (reference sequence). With 5 bases removed from V and 3 bases from J, the gap between germline ends came to 17 bases. CDR3 DNA: TGTGCCAGCAGCCATCCGGACACGGGTGACTACGAGCAGTACTTC. This encodes CASSHPDTGDYEQYF.

This chain connects TRBV7-9 to TRBJ1-1; D not resolved. Trimming cost V 1 base and J 2 bases, with 8 bases left between them. This CDR3 spans 14 amino acids. CDR1 is SEHNR and CDR2 is FQNEAQ in the germline V gene (reference sequence). The CDR3 region has the DNA TGTGCCAGCAGCTTAGGGGCAGCCAACACTGAAGCTTTCTTT. It yields the protein CASSLGAANTEAFF.

The chain links TRBV19 to TRBJ1-5, with unresolved D. With 2 bases removed from V and 0 bases from J, the gap between germline ends came to 8 bases. The CDR3 consists of 15 residues. CDR1 and CDR2 (germline): LNHDA, SQIVND (reference sequence). This chain's CDR3 is CASSISSHSNQPQHF. The CDR3 nucleotides are TGTGCCAGTAGTATAAGTAGCCATAGCAATCAGCCCCAGCATTTT.

This clone was detected a few times. The gene calls are TRBV9 and TRBJ2-5; perhaps TRBD2 as D (5 bases). Germline V CDR1 and CDR2: SGDLS, YYNGEE. The CDR3 is 14 amino acids. Trimming pared 3 bases from V and 7 bases from J, leaving 16 bases between. CDR3 loop: CASSEPPAGGTQYF. The DNA of the CDR3 is TGTGCCAGCAGCGAACCCCCTGCGGGCGGGACCCAGTACTTC.

V usage is TRBV5-1 and J usage is TRBJ2-7; tentative D call: TRBD2 (6 bases). Germline V gives CDR1 SGHRS, CDR2 YFSETQ. Between the trimmed V and J ends, which lost 1 base and 2 bases, there was a span of 16 bases. This CDR3 has 16 residues. CDR3 loop: CASSLTGGGTTYEQYF. The CDR3 bases are TGCGCCAGCAGCTTGACTGGAGGAGGGACGACCTACGAGCAGTACTTC.

The J gene is TRBJ2-5, the V gene TRBV14; tentatively, D is TRBD2 (5 bases). The J call could be wrong; TRBJ2-7 is a better fit for the DNA end. The germline CDR1 and CDR2 sequences are SGHDN and FVKESK. CDR3 length: 13 residues. CDR3 sequence (DNA): TGTGCCAGCAGCCCAAGTTGGGGAGACGAGCAGTACTTC. This encodes CASSPSWGDEQYF.

This clone was observed a handful of times. The V call is TRBV5-1, the J call TRBJ2-2; TRBD2 is a possible D gene (6 bases). The V gene's germline CDR1 is SGHRS and CDR2 YFSETQ. This CDR3 spans 15 amino acids. V was clipped by 7 bases and J by 0 bases, with 13 bases between them. Here the CDR3 DNA reads TGCGCCAGCCGGGCGGGGTACACGAACACCGGGGAGCTGTTTTTT. Translation: CASRAGYTNTGELFF. Using reference TRBV5-1 and TRBJ2-2 for the parts outside the CDR3, the full variable domain is KAGVTQTPRYLIKTRGQQVTLSCSPISGHRSVSWYQQTPGQGLQFLFEYFSETQRNKGNFPGRFSGRQFSNSRSEMNVSTLELGDSALYLCASRAGYTNTGELFFGEGSRLTVL.

This clone was counted between two and nine times. V gene TRBV7-2 combines with J gene TRBJ2-1, with 10 nucleotides matching TRBD2. Germline CDR1 is SGHTA and CDR2 is FQGNSA. The CDR3 sequence is 15 residues long. J was trimmed by 5 bases and V by 3 bases; bases with no gene match: 4. Here the CDR3 reads CASSFQAGGNNEQFF. CDR3 DNA sequence: TGTGCCAGCAGCTTCCAAGCGGGAGGGAACAATGAGCAGTTCTTC.

J is TRBJ2-3 and V is TRBV11-1; D is unclear. Germline V gene data show CDR1 as SGHAT and CDR2 as FQDESV (reference sequence). The CDR3 totals 14 residues. V was clipped by 1 base and J by 4 bases, with 9 bases between them. Here the CDR3 DNA reads TGTGCCAGCAGCTTAGGTTCTCGGTCAGATACGCAGTATTTT. It codes for CASSLGSRSDTQYF.

The CDR3 region is CASSLRDRGADNEKLFF. The CDR3 coding sequence is TGTGCCAGCAGCTTACGTGATCGGGGGGCTGATAATGAAAAACTGTTTTTT. The gene calls are TRBV7-8 and TRBJ1-4; possibly TRBD1 for D (6 bases). The V and J ends lost 2 bases and 4 bases respectively, with 17 bases between them. The CDR3 spans 17 residues. CDR1 is SGHVS, CDR2 FQNEAQ, per germline.

V usage is TRBV6-6 and J usage is TRBJ2-7, with 12 nucleotides matching TRBD2. Germline CDR1 MNHNY, CDR2 SVGAGI (reference sequence). With 8 bases clipped from V and 6 bases from J, the junction kept 8 bases outside the gene matches. CDR3 length: 14 residues. CDR3 bases: TGTGCCAGCGACCAGACTAGCGGGAGTCGCGAGCAGTACTTC. Translating it yields CASDQTSGSREQYF.

The chain is built from TRBV19 and TRBJ1-1; 7 bases line up with TRBD1. CDR3 length: 15 residues. Losses at the gene ends were 8 bases for V and 0 bases for J; bases not matched to a gene: 9. CDR1 is LNHDA, CDR2 SQIVND, per germline (reference sequence). CDR3 DNA: TGTGCCAGTCGCACCTCCGGGACAGTGAACACTGAAGCTTTCTTT. It yields the protein CASRTSGTVNTEAFF.

This clone was detected only a few times. CDR3 sequence reads: CASSEGTGGATQYF. CDR3 nucleotide sequence: TGTGCCAGCAGTGAAGGGACAGGGGGCGCGACCCAGTACTTC. V usage is TRBV25-1 and J usage is TRBJ2-5, with TRBD1 identical over 12 bases. CDR1 is MGHDK and CDR2 is SYGVNS in the germline V gene. The V gene end was trimmed by 2 bases and the J gene end by 7 bases; junction bases not matched to a gene: 2. The CDR3 extends over 14 amino acids.

This chain links TRBV5-6 with TRBJ2-5; weak D call: TRBD2 (5 bases). Near its end, the DNA agrees better with TRBJ2-7, so the J call may be wrong. Germline V lookup: CDR1 SGHDT, CDR2 YYEEEE. This CDR3 spans 15 amino acids. Here the CDR3 reads CASSSRGSHTYEQYF. As DNA, the CDR3 is TGTGCCAGCAGCTCACGAGGGTCACATACCTACGAGCAGTACTTC.

The chain couples TRBV21-1 to TRBJ2-5; the D segment call TRBD1 is taken from the table without a DNA check. TRBV21-1 is a documented pseudogene. This CDR3 has 16 amino acids. In DNA form, the CDR3 reads TGTGCCAGCAGCAAAGCGGGAGGAGGGGGCCGGGAGACCCAGTACTTC. It translates to CASSKAGGGGRETQYF.

This clone has only a few counts. This chain connects TRBV11-2 to TRBJ2-3, with 7 bases aligning to TRBD2. Looked up from germline, CDR1 is SGHAT and CDR2 is FQNNGV. The CDR3 consists of 16 residues. V lost 2 bases to trimming and J lost 1 base; unmatched junction nucleotides: 6. The CDR3 DNA sequence: TGTGCCAGCAGCTTAATGGCTAGCGGACGCACAGATACGCAGTATTTT. This codes for CASSLMASGRTDTQYF. Based on the CDR3 plus reference TRBV11-2 and TRBJ2-3, the full variable domain is EAGVAQSPRYKIIEKRQSVAFWCNPISGHATLYWYQQILGQGPKLLIQFQNNGVVDDSQLPKDRFSAERLKGVDSTLKIQPAKLEDSAVYLCASSLMASGRTDTQYFGPGTRLTVL.

This clone was observed a handful of times. The chain is built from TRBV5-6 and TRBJ2-3, with TRBD2 matching over 11 bases. After removal of 5 bases from V and 4 bases from J, the junction contained 9 bases not matched to a gene. The CDR3 has 16 amino acids. In germline, CDR1 is SGHDT, CDR2 YYEEEE. The CDR3 DNA follows: TGTGCCAGCAGTCTACCACTAGCGGGAGCGTCAGATACGCAGTATTTT. Its translation is CASSLPLAGASDTQYF.

This clone was detected only a few times. The CDR3 coding sequence is TGCAGCGTTTCCGGCGGTGGGAACACTGAAGCTTTCTTT. Translated: CSVSGGGNTEAFF. The V call is TRBV29-1, the J call TRBJ1-1; D is ambiguous. The CDR3 is 13 amino acids. Trimming removed 5 bases at V and 1 base at J, with 11 bases between. The germline V gene encodes CDR1 SQVTM and CDR2 ANQGSEA.

This clone has only a few counts. This CDR3 is CASSLNLRVGGYTF. In DNA, the CDR3 is TGTGCCAGCAGCCTGAACCTCCGGGTTGGAGGCTACACCTTC. This sequence joins TRBV9 and TRBJ1-2; D gene ambiguous. Germline lookup yields CDR1 SGDLS and CDR2 YYNGEE. The V and J ends lost 4 bases and 8 bases respectively, with 18 bases between them. The CDR3 spans 14 residues.

This clone turned up a few times. The chain joins TRBV5-1 to TRBJ2-5, with TRBD1 matching 9 bases. Per germline, CDR1 SGHRS and CDR2 YFSETQ. The CDR3 loop spans 16 amino acids. J was trimmed by 5 bases and V by 5 bases; bases with no gene match: 13. CDR3 residues: CASRELTGGEGETQYF. CDR3 in DNA: TGCGCCAGCAGAGAACTAACAGGGGGCGAGGGGGAGACCCAGTACTTC.

The chain employs TRBV29-1 and TRBJ1-1; 10 bases agree with TRBD1. Germline V gives CDR1 SQVTM, CDR2 ANQGSEA. Trimming removed 6 bases from V and 6 bases from J; junction bases left unmatched: 13. The CDR3 contains 15 residues. The CDR3 nucleotides read TGCAGCGTCCCGGGACAGGGGTGGGGGGCTTCTGAAGCTTTCTTT. Its protein is CSVPGQGWGASEAFF.

This clone was counted between two and nine times. V usage is TRBV5-1 and J usage is TRBJ2-3, with 8 bases fitting TRBD1. Germline-derived CDR1 and CDR2 are SGHRS and YFSETQ. The junction had 9 bases not matched to a gene; V was cut back by 2 bases and J by 1 base. The CDR3 is made up of 17 amino acids. The CDR3 protein is CASSLVGTGLRTDTQYF. CDR3 DNA sequence: TGCGCCAGCAGCTTAGTGGGGACAGGACTCCGCACAGATACGCAGTATTTT.

J is TRBJ1-4 and V is TRBV30; D remains unclear. Trimming shortened V by 2 bases and J by 0 bases, and 7 bases separated the two germline ends. From germline, CDR1 is GTSNPN and CDR2 SVGIG (reference sequence). This CDR3 comprises 14 residues. The CDR3: CAWSRVPTNEKLFF. The CDR3, as DNA: TGTGCCTGGAGTCGTGTTCCAACTAATGAAAAACTGTTTTTT.

This chain uses TRBV2 with TRBJ1-2; tentative D call: TRBD1 (5 bases). Per the germline V gene, CDR1 is SNHLY and CDR2 is FYNNEI. Between the trimmed V and J ends, which lost 5 bases and 6 bases, there was a span of 13 bases. CDR3 length: 13 amino acids. The DNA for the CDR3 is TGTGCCAGCAGTAGGGAGGGGAGGGATGGCTACACCTTC. Its protein is CASSREGRDGYTF. Drawing the rest from reference TRBV2 and TRBJ1-2, the complete variable domain is EPEVTQTPSHQVTQMGQEVILRCVPISNHLYFYWYRQILGQKVEFLVSFYNNEISEKSEIFDDQFSVERPDGSNFTLKIRSTKLEDSAMYFCASSREGRDGYTFGSGTRLTVV.